Each of the 17 T cell receptor beta chains below was sequenced from the same sample in a study of blood T cell repertoires in COVID-19. Some clones are missing from TCRdb's copy, which holds only in-frame ones; the method was immunoSEQ multiplex PCR. The data show 300,000 or so clones, with approximately 88% seen just once and 5.5% to 7% held by the top ten. The source material was peripheral blood. The receptors were sampled from a woman aged 25-40 years who had recovered from COVID-19.

The chain employs TRBV7-9 and TRBJ1-4; D is unclear. V was cut by 4 bases and J by 0 bases, with 6 bases left in between. The length of the CDR3 is 14 residues. CDR1 is SEHNR and CDR2 is FQNEAQ in the germline V gene (reference sequence). The CDR3 sequence: CASSSHATNEKLFF. The CDR3 DNA sequence: TGTGCCAGCAGCTCCCATGCAACTAATGAAAAACTGTTTTTT. Supplemented by reference TRBV7-9 and TRBJ1-4, the full variable domain reads DTGVSQNPRHKITKRGQNVTFRCDPISEHNRLYWYRQTLGQGPEFLTYFQNEAQLEKSRLLSDRFSAERPKGSFSTLEIQRTEQGDSAMYLCASSSHATNEKLFFGSGTQLSVL.

For the CDR3, the DNA is TGTGCCAGCAGCCTCAGTAGAGGACAGGGGGCATACTATGGCTACACCTTC. Protein product: CASSLSRGQGAYYGYTF. The V and J genes are TRBV3-1 (or the pseudogene TRBV3-2) and TRBJ1-2; 11 bases match TRBD1. The CDR3 contains 17 residues. Germline trimming cut 4 bases from V and 3 bases from J; bases unmatched to any gene: 10. Germline CDR1 LGHDT, CDR2 YNNKEL (reference sequence).

This clone has just a few counts. The chain combines TRBV6-6 with TRBJ2-7; TRBD1 agrees at 7 bases. V was pared by 5 bases and J by 2 bases, with 12 bases of the junction left unmatched. The CDR3 has 16 residues. From germline, CDR1 is MNHNY and CDR2 SVGAGI (reference sequence). The chain's CDR3 is CASSPYGTVGPYEQYF. The DNA of the CDR3 is TGTGCCAGCAGTCCCTACGGGACAGTGGGACCCTACGAGCAGTACTTC.

The chain is built from TRBV5-1 and TRBJ2-5; TRBD1 aligns across 7 bases. The trim removed 4 bases at V and 1 base at J, leaving 4 bases unmatched. This CDR3 is built from 14 residues. Germline V gene lookup returns CDR1 SGHRS and CDR2 YFSETQ. The CDR3 spells CASSPQGTQETQYF. The CDR3 region has the DNA TGCGCCAGCAGCCCACAGGGGACCCAAGAGACCCAGTACTTC.

This chain joins TRBV24-1 and TRBJ1-2; D is unclear. Germline assignment: CDR1 KGHDR and CDR2 SFDVKD. Between the trimmed V and J ends, which lost 3 bases and 4 bases, there was a span of 11 bases. This CDR3 is built from 14 residues. The CDR3 DNA reads as TGTGCCACCAGTGATCCCCGAGCAGGCTATGGCTACACCTTC. Its translation: CATSDPRAGYGYTF.

The genes are TRBV6-5 and TRBJ1-2, with TRBD1 identical over 7 bases. CDR3 length: 16 residues. The germline V gene has CDR1 MNHEY and CDR2 SVGAGI. With V trimmed by 0 bases and J by 4 bases, 8 bases remained unmatched. The DNA for the CDR3 is TGTGCCAGCAGTTACTCCGGACAGGTCACCTTCTATGGCTACACCTTC. Encoded protein: CASSYSGQVTFYGYTF.

The V and J genes are TRBV7-3 and TRBJ2-2; D possibly corresponds to TRBD1 (6 bases). This CDR3 is built from 15 residues. Per germline, CDR1 SGHTA and CDR2 FQGTGA. Between the trimmed V and J ends, which lost 5 bases and 4 bases, there was a span of 14 bases. In DNA, the CDR3 is TGTGCCAGCAGCCAAACAGGGTTTGGCACCGGGGAGCTGTTTTTT. Protein sequence: CASSQTGFGTGELFF.

The chain links TRBV7-2 to TRBJ1-5, with no clear D. The CDR3 is 16 amino acids. Germline loops: CDR1 SGHTA, CDR2 FQGNSA. The V end was cut by 5 bases, the J end by 4 bases, with 18 bases between. The CDR3, as DNA: TGTGCCAGCAGCCCGACTACTGGTGACACTAATCAGCCCCAGCATTTT. Its translation: CASSPTTGDTNQPQHF.

The J gene is TRBJ2-3, the V gene TRBV12-5, with TRBD1 identical over 9 bases. The CDR3 consists of 15 residues. J lost 5 bases, V lost 1 base, and 4 bases had no gene match. Germline lookup yields CDR1 LGHNT and CDR2 FRNRAP. As DNA, the CDR3 is TGTGCTAGTGGTTTGGGACAGGGGGGAGGAGATACGCAGTATTTT. It translates to CASGLGQGGGDTQYF.

Only a few counts were recorded for this clone. The J gene is TRBJ2-1, the V gene TRBV5-1, with 9 nucleotides matching TRBD1. In germline, CDR1 is SGHRS, CDR2 YFSETQ. The CDR3 consists of 13 residues. V shed 5 bases, J shed 4 bases, and the junction held 1 base outside the gene matches. For the CDR3, the DNA is TGCGCCAGCAGGGGACAGGGTTACAATGAGCAGTTCTTC. It specifies CASRGQGYNEQFF.

V and J are TRBV7-3 and TRBJ2-2; 7 bases agree with TRBD1. The V and J ends lost 3 bases and 1 base, in that order; junction bases with no gene match: 2. In germline, CDR1 is SGHTA, CDR2 FQGTGA. This CDR3 region has 15 residues. In DNA, the CDR3 is TGTGCCAGCAGCTTGTCAGGGGGGAACACCGGGGAGCTGTTTTTT. Protein: CASSLSGGNTGELFF.

The chain couples TRBV5-5 to TRBJ2-5; D not certain. Germline CDR1 is SGHKS and CDR2 is YYEKEE (reference sequence). This CDR3 contains 14 residues. Between the trimmed V and J ends, which lost 2 bases and 5 bases, there was a span of 13 bases. CDR3 sequence reads: CASSFSSNGETQYF. The CDR3 region has the DNA TGTGCCAGCAGCTTCTCATCGAACGGGGAGACCCAGTACTTC.

The chain uses TRBV5-1 and TRBJ1-5; 7 bases are a match to TRBD1. Trimming removed 0 bases from V and 6 bases from J; junction bases left unmatched: 6. The CDR3 contains 15 residues. Germline V lookup: CDR1 SGHRS, CDR2 YFSETQ. CDR3 bases: TGCGCCAGCAGCTTGGACACAGGGGTAGGTCAGCCCCAGCATTTT. The encoded protein is CASSLDTGVGQPQHF. Full variable domain (rest looked up from reference TRBV5-1 and TRBJ1-5): KAGVTQTPRYLIKTRGQQVTLSCSPISGHRSVSWYQQTPGQGLQFLFEYFSETQRNKGNFPGRFSGRQFSNSRSEMNVSTLELGDSALYLCASSLDTGVGQPQHFGDGTRLSIL.

The rearrangement uses TRBV9 and TRBJ1-6; 7 bases are a match to TRBD1. The CDR3 is 14 residues long. In germline, CDR1 is SGDLS, CDR2 YYNGEE. V lost 4 bases and J lost 7; bases outside the gene matches: 5. CDR3: CASSKDRVNSPLHF. As DNA, the CDR3 is TGTGCCAGCAGCAAAGACAGGGTGAATTCACCCCTCCACTTT.

This chain links TRBV10-3 with TRBJ1-2, with 12 bases lining up with TRBD1. Losses at the gene ends were 10 bases for V and 8 bases for J; bases not matched to a gene: 8. The CDR3 runs 13 residues. Per germline, CDR1 ENHRY and CDR2 SYGVKD. The DNA for the CDR3 is TGTGCCACCAGGGGACAGGGGGCATTCGGCTACACCTTC. Its protein product is CATRGQGAFGYTF.

The rearrangement uses TRBV19 and TRBJ1-2; D uncertain. This CDR3 is 15 amino acids long. Deletions cut 2 bases from V and 8 bases from J, with 18 bases between. Germline values: CDR1 LNHDA, CDR2 SQIVND (reference sequence). In DNA, the CDR3 is TGTGCCAGTAGTATAATTGAGGCTCGGCAACTAGGCTACACCTTC. Its translation: CASSIIEARQLGYTF.

The chain combines TRBV7-9 with TRBJ1-2, with 8 bases fitting TRBD1. Germline CDR1 is SEHNR and CDR2 is FQNEAQ (reference sequence). The CDR3 sequence is 16 residues long. J lost 4 bases, V lost 5 bases, and 12 bases had no gene match. DNA of the CDR3: TGTGCCAGCAGCCAAATGGTGGACAGGGTCCTCTATGGCTACACCTTC. Residues: CASSQMVDRVLYGYTF.